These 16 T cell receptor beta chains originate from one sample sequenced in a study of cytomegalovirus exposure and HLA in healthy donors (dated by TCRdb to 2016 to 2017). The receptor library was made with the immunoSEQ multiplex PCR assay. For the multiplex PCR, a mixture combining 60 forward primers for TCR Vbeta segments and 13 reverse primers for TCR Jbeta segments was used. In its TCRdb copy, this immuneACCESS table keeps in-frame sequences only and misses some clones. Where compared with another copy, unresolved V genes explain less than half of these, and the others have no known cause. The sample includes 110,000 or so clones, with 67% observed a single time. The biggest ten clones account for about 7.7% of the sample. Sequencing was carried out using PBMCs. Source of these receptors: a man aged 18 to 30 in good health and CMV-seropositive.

This CDR3 reads CASSLEDSRDGYTF. CDR3 DNA sequence: TGTGCCAGCAGTTTAGAGGACAGTAGAGATGGCTACACCTTC. The chain joins TRBV28 to TRBJ1-2, with D possibly TRBD1 on 6 matching bases. Germline lookup yields CDR1 MDHEN and CDR2 SYDVKM. The CDR3 contains 14 residues. Trimming removed 2 bases from V and 6 bases from J, with 13 bases in between.

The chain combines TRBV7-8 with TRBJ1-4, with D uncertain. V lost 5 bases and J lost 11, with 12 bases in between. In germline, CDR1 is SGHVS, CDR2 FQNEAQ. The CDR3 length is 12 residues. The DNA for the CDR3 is TGTGCCAGCAGCGCGGAGGGATCGAAACTGTTTTTT. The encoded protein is CASSAEGSKLFF.

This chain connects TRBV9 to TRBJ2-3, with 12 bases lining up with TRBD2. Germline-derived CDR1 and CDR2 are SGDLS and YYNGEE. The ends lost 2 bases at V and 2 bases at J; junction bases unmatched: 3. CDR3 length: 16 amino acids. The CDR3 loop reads CASSVRLAGDTDTQYF. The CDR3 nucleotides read TGTGCCAGCAGCGTTCGACTAGCGGGGGACACAGATACGCAGTATTTT.

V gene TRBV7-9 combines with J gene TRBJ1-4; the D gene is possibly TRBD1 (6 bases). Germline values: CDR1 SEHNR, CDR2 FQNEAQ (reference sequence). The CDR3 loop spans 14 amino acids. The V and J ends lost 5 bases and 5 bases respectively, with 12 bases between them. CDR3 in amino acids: CASSPGDPNEKLFF. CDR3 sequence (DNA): TGTGCCAGCAGCCCAGGGGACCCAAATGAAAAACTGTTTTTT.

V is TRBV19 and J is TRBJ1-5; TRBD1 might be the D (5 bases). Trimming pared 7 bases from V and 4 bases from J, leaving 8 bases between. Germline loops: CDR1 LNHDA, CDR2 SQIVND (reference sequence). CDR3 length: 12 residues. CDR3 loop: CASMEGNQPQHF. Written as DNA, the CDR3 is TGTGCCAGTATGGAGGGGAATCAGCCCCAGCATTTT.

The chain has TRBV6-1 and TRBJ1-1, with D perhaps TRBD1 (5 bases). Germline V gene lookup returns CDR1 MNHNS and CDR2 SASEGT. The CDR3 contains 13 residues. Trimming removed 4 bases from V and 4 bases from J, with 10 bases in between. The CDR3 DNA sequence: TGTGCCAGCAGTGTGGGGGGATTCACTGAAGCTTTCTTT. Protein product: CASSVGGFTEAFF.

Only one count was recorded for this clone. The CDR3 DNA sequence: TGTGCCAGCAGCTTTATGGGGGGGGACAGGGCCTGGGTACAGCCCCAGCATTTT. Its translation: CASSFMGGDRAWVQPQHF. The chain joins TRBV5-8 to TRBJ1-5, with 9 bases aligning to TRBD1. CDR3 length equals 18 residues. V shed 2 bases, J shed 7 bases, and the junction held 16 bases outside the gene matches. Germline lookup yields CDR1 SGHTS and CDR2 YDEGEE. The full variable domain, with the rest looked up from reference TRBV5-8 and TRBJ1-5, is EAGVTQSPTHLIKTRGQQATLRCSPISGHTSVYWYQQALGLGLQFLLWYDEGEERNRGNFPPRFSGRQFPNYSSELNVNALELEDSALYLCASSFMGGDRAWVQPQHFGDGTRLSIL.

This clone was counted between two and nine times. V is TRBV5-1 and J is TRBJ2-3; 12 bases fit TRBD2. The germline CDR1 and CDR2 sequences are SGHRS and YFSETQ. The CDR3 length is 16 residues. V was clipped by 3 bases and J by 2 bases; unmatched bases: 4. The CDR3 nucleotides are TGCGCCAGCAGCTCTCTAGCGGGGGGGACCACAGATACGCAGTATTTT. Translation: CASSSLAGGTTDTQYF.

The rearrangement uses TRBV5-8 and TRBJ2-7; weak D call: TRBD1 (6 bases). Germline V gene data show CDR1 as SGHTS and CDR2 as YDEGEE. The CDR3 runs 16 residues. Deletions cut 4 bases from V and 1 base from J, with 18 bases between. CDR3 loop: CASSKGPRGPSYEQYV. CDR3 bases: TGTGCCAGCAGCAAAGGACCCAGGGGCCCTTCCTACGAGCAGTACGTC.

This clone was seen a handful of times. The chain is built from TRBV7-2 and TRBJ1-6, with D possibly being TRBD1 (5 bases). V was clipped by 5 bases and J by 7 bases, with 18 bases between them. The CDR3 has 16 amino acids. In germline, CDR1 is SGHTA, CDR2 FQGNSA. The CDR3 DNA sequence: TGTGCCAGCAGCCCCCAGGGTACAGCCCAAAATTCACCCCTCCACTTT. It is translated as CASSPQGTAQNSPLHF.

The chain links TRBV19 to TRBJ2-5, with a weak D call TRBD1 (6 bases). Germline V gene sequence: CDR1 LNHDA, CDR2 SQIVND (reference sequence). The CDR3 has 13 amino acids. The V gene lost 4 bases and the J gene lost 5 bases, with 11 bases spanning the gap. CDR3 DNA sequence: TGTGCCAGTAGTAAGGGGGTCGAGGAGACCCAGTACTTC. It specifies CASSKGVEETQYF.

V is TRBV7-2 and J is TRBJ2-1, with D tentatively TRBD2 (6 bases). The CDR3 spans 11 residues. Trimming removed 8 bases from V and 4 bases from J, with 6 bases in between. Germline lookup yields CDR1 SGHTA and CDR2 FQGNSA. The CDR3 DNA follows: TGTGCCAGCGGGGGGTACAATGAGCAGTTCTTC. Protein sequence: CASGGYNEQFF.

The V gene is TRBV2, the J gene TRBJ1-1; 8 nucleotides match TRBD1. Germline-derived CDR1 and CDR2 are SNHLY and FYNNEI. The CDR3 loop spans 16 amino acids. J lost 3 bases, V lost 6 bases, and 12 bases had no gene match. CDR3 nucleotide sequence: TGTGCCAGCAGCACAACCCGGTGGGGACAGGACACTGAAGCTTTCTTT. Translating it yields CASSTTRWGQDTEAFF.

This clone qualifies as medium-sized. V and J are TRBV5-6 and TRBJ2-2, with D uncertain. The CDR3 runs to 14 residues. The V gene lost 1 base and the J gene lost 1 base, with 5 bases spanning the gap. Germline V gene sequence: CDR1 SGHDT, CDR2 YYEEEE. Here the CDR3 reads CASSLIQNTGELFF. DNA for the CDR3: TGTGCCAGCAGCTTGATACAGAACACCGGGGAGCTGTTTTTT.

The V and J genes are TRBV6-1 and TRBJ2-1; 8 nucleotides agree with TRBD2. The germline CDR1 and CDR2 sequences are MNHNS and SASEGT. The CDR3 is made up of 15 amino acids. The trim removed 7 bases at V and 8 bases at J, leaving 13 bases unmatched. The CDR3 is CASTKTGGADHEQFF. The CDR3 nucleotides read TGTGCCAGCACTAAAACCGGGGGGGCTGATCATGAGCAGTTCTTC.

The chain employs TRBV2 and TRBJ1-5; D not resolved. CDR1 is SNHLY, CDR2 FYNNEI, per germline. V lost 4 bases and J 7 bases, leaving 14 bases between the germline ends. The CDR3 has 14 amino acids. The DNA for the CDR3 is TGTGCCAGCAGTGCCCGACTGCCCCAGCAGCCCCAGCATTTT. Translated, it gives CASSARLPQQPQHF.